The rows below give T cell receptor beta chains drawn from one sample of a study of immune evolution from preneoplasia to lung adenocarcinoma. TCRdb's copy holds only in-frame clones and misses some; the assay was immunoSEQ multiplex PCR. The profile shows 11,000 to 15,000 clones, about 85% of them singletons. Sequencing was done on a sample of FFPE lung adenocarcinoma in situ tissue. These receptors all come from an older donor with lung adenocarcinoma. The CDR3 runs from the conserved cysteine through the conserved F or W. The D gene is left open where the match is weak. Clone sizes are given selectively: once, few, many, or a class where the clone is expanded.

j_call: TRBJ2-7; clone_size: -; v_call: TRBV2; d_call: TRBD2; cdr3_aa: CASAGLAAYEQYF; cdr3_nt: TGTGCCAGCGCGGGACTAGCGGCCTACGAGCAGTACTTC
j_call: TRBJ2-6; clone_size: -; v_call: TRBV6-6; d_call: -; cdr3_aa: CASSYGDTAGANVLTF; cdr3_nt: TGTGCCAGCAGTTACGGGGACACGGCTGGGGCCAACGTCCTGACTTTC
j_call: TRBJ2-5; clone_size: -; v_call: TRBV7-9; d_call: TRBD2; cdr3_aa: CASWSAGQETQYF; cdr3_nt: TGTGCCAGCTGGTCAGCGGGACAAGAGACCCAGTACTTC
j_call: TRBJ2-2; clone_size: -; v_call: TRBV4-3; d_call: -; cdr3_aa: CASSQDQRTGELFF; cdr3_nt: TGCGCCAGCAGCCAAGATCAGCGAACCGGGGAGCTGTTTTTT
j_call: TRBJ2-2; clone_size: once; v_call: TRBV11-3; d_call: -; cdr3_aa: CASSLSSDTGELFF; cdr3_nt: TGTGCCAGCAGCTTGAGTAGTGACACCGGGGAGCTGTTTTTT
j_call: TRBJ1-1; clone_size: -; v_call: TRBV10-3; d_call: -; cdr3_aa: CAIRTSVDTEAFF; cdr3_nt: TGTGCCATCAGGACCTCGGTGGACACTGAAGCTTTCTTT
j_call: TRBJ2-1; clone_size: -; v_call: TRBV5-4; d_call: TRBD1; cdr3_aa: CASSSGTGLHNEQFF; cdr3_nt: TGTGCCAGCAGCTCAGGGACAGGCCTACACAATGAGCAGTTCTTC
j_call: TRBJ1-5; clone_size: -; v_call: TRBV28; d_call: -; cdr3_aa: CASSRLIGNQPQHF; cdr3_nt: TGTGCCAGCAGTCGCTTAATTGGCAATCAGCCCCAGCATTTT
j_call: TRBJ2-7; clone_size: -; v_call: TRBV9; d_call: TRBD2; cdr3_aa: CASSVGLSGGSRYEQYF; cdr3_nt: TGTGCCAGCAGCGTAGGGTTATCGGGCGGGAGTCGATACGAGCAGTACTTC
j_call: TRBJ1-5; clone_size: -; v_call: TRBV18; d_call: -; cdr3_aa: CASSPGQGGGNQPQHF; cdr3_nt: TGTGCCAGCTCCCCCGGACAAGGGGGAGGCAATCAGCCCCAGCATTTT
j_call: TRBJ1-4; clone_size: -; v_call: TRBV6-1; d_call: -; cdr3_aa: CASKEGLANEKLFF; cdr3_nt: TGTGCCAGCAAAGAGGGGTTGGCTAATGAAAAACTGTTTTTT
j_call: TRBJ2-7; clone_size: -; v_call: TRBV18; d_call: TRBD1; cdr3_aa: CASSPPGQGKYEQYF; cdr3_nt: TGTGCCAGCTCACCACCGGGACAGGGGAAATACGAGCAGTACTTC
j_call: TRBJ2-3; clone_size: -; v_call: TRBV19; d_call: TRBD2; cdr3_aa: CASSIGLAGEGDTQYF; cdr3_nt: TGTGCCAGTAGTATAGGACTAGCGGGAGAAGGAGATACGCAGTATTTT
j_call: TRBJ2-1; clone_size: -; v_call: TRBV29-1; d_call: TRBD2; cdr3_aa: CSVARTSGSYNEQFF; cdr3_nt: TGCAGCGTTGCTAGAACTAGCGGATCCTACAATGAGCAGTTCTTC
j_call: TRBJ1-1; clone_size: -; v_call: TRBV6-1; d_call: TRBD1; cdr3_aa: CASSGTGVGIAFF; cdr3_nt: TGTGCCAGCAGTGGGACAGGGGTCGGAATAGCTTTCTTT
j_call: TRBJ1-1; clone_size: -; v_call: TRBV5-6; d_call: TRBD1; cdr3_aa: CASSLVGTGGAKAFF; cdr3_nt: TGTGCCAGCAGCTTGGTCGGGACAGGGGGCGCGAAAGCTTTCTTT
j_call: TRBJ1-5; clone_size: -; v_call: TRBV6-5; d_call: TRBD1; cdr3_aa: CASRGGQGDQPQHF; cdr3_nt: TGTGCCAGCAGGGGGGGACAGGGCGATCAGCCCCAGCATTTT
j_call: TRBJ2-7; clone_size: -; v_call: TRBV2; d_call: -; cdr3_aa: CASSLKKEQYF; cdr3_nt: TGTGCCAGCAGCCTTAAAAAGGAGCAGTACTTC
j_call: TRBJ2-1; clone_size: -; v_call: TRBV11-1; d_call: -; cdr3_aa: CASSLYIGSDNEQFF; cdr3_nt: TGTGCCAGCAGCTTATACATCGGGAGTGACAATGAGCAGTTCTTC
j_call: TRBJ2-1; clone_size: -; v_call: TRBV29-1; d_call: TRBD2; cdr3_aa: CSLREREGNNEQFF; cdr3_nt: TGCAGCCTCAGGGAGCGGGAGGGAAACAATGAGCAGTTCTTC
j_call: TRBJ1-2; clone_size: -; v_call: TRBV7-9; d_call: -; cdr3_aa: CASSQTQAGTRGYTF; cdr3_nt: TGTGCCAGCAGCCAAACCCAAGCCGGGACTAGAGGCTACACCTTC
j_call: TRBJ2-7; clone_size: -; v_call: TRBV2; d_call: -; cdr3_aa: CASSERHGQGYEQYF; cdr3_nt: TGTGCCAGCAGTGAACGCCACGGGCAGGGCTACGAGCAGTACTTC
j_call: TRBJ1-2; clone_size: -; v_call: TRBV2; d_call: TRBD1; cdr3_aa: CASSQDRVYGYTF; cdr3_nt: TGTGCCAGCAGTCAGGACAGGGTCTATGGCTACACCTTC
j_call: TRBJ1-1; clone_size: few; v_call: TRBV6-5; d_call: -; cdr3_aa: CASSYSRGLEAFF; cdr3_nt: TGTGCCAGCAGTTACTCCCGGGGCCTTGAAGCTTTCTTT
j_call: TRBJ2-7; clone_size: -; v_call: TRBV7-3; d_call: -; cdr3_aa: CASSSDTSYEQYF; cdr3_nt: TGTGCCAGCAGCTCGGACACCTCCTACGAGCAGTACTTC
j_call: TRBJ2-7; clone_size: -; v_call: TRBV4-1; d_call: TRBD1; cdr3_aa: CASSPQRDRADEQYF; cdr3_nt: TGCGCCAGCAGCCCCCAACGGGACAGGGCTGACGAGCAGTACTTC
j_call: TRBJ2-7; clone_size: -; v_call: TRBV30; d_call: -; cdr3_aa: CAWSLVRGSPPYEQYF; cdr3_nt: TGTGCCTGGAGCCTTGTACGCGGGTCCCCTCCCTACGAGCAGTACTTC
j_call: TRBJ1-1; clone_size: -; v_call: TRBV6-5; d_call: -; cdr3_aa: CASRTARNTEAFF; cdr3_nt: TGTGCCAGCAGGACCGCGCGGAACACTGAAGCTTTCTTT
j_call: TRBJ2-2; clone_size: -; v_call: TRBV27; d_call: TRBD1; cdr3_aa: CASRIRGLTGELFF; cdr3_nt: TGTGCCAGCAGGATAAGGGGGCTCACCGGGGAGCTGTTTTTT
j_call: TRBJ1-3; clone_size: once; v_call: TRBV13; d_call: -; cdr3_aa: CASSLGFGNTIYF; cdr3_nt: TGTGCCAGCAGCTTGGGATTCGGAAACACCATATATTTT
j_call: TRBJ1-1; clone_size: -; v_call: TRBV5-1; d_call: TRBD1; cdr3_aa: CASSPLTGEDTEAFF; cdr3_nt: TGCGCCAGCAGCCCGCTGACAGGGGAAGACACTGAAGCTTTCTTT
j_call: TRBJ2-7; clone_size: few; v_call: TRBV9; d_call: TRBD1; cdr3_aa: CASSDRDRGVYEQYF; cdr3_nt: TGTGCCAGCAGCGACCGGGACAGGGGTGTATACGAGCAGTACTTC
j_call: TRBJ1-2; clone_size: -; v_call: TRBV18; d_call: -; cdr3_aa: CASSPQRGYGYTF; cdr3_nt: TGTGCCAGCTCACCACAGCGGGGCTATGGCTACACCTTC
j_call: TRBJ2-6; clone_size: -; v_call: TRBV29-1; d_call: -; cdr3_aa: CSAVTGSSGANVLTF; cdr3_nt: TGCAGCGCGGTCACAGGGAGCTCTGGGGCCAACGTCCTGACTTTC
j_call: TRBJ2-3; clone_size: -; v_call: TRBV7-9; d_call: TRBD1; cdr3_aa: CASNPVEQGKVDTQYF; cdr3_nt: TGTGCCAGCAACCCCGTTGAACAGGGGAAGGTTGATACGCAGTATTTT
j_call: TRBJ1-1; clone_size: -; v_call: TRBV5-1; d_call: TRBD1; cdr3_aa: CASSRGQGMNTEAFF; cdr3_nt: TGCGCCAGCAGTAGGGGACAGGGGATGAACACTGAAGCTTTCTTT
j_call: TRBJ2-2; clone_size: -; v_call: TRBV4-1; d_call: TRBD2; cdr3_aa: CASSQALRGGRTGELFF; cdr3_nt: TGCGCCAGCAGCCAAGCCCTCCGGGGCGGGAGAACCGGGGAGCTGTTTTTT
j_call: TRBJ1-1; clone_size: -; v_call: TRBV4-1; d_call: -; cdr3_aa: CASSHFVRGFWSEAFF; cdr3_nt: TGCGCCAGCAGCCATTTCGTTCGGGGATTTTGGTCTGAAGCTTTCTTT
j_call: TRBJ2-3; clone_size: few; v_call: TRBV7-2; d_call: TRBD2; cdr3_aa: CASSPNGGSASDTQYF; cdr3_nt: TGTGCCAGCAGTCCTAACGGCGGGAGTGCGTCAGATACGCAGTATTTT
j_call: TRBJ2-5; clone_size: -; v_call: TRBV10-3; d_call: -; cdr3_aa: CAISELGETQYF; cdr3_nt: TGTGCCATCAGTGAGTTGGGAGAGACCCAGTACTTC
j_call: TRBJ1-4; clone_size: -; v_call: TRBV28; d_call: -; cdr3_aa: CASSLYGPGDGVKLFF; cdr3_nt: TGTGCCAGCAGTTTATACGGTCCAGGGGATGGAGTAAAACTGTTTTTT
j_call: TRBJ2-1; clone_size: once; v_call: TRBV18; d_call: -; cdr3_aa: CASSPYGGNNNEQFF; cdr3_nt: TGTGCCAGCTCACCATACGGCGGAAATAACAATGAGCAGTTCTTC
j_call: TRBJ2-3; clone_size: -; v_call: TRBV4-2; d_call: TRBD1; cdr3_aa: CASSQDQGEDTQYF; cdr3_nt: TGTGCCAGCAGCCAAGATCAGGGGGAGGATACGCAGTATTTT